Listed here are 3 T cell receptor beta chains from one sample, sequenced in a study of cytomegalovirus exposure and HLA in healthy donors. This PCR relied on a set of 60 Vbeta primers and 13 Jbeta primers. Libraries were prepared by immunoSEQ multiplex PCR; TCRdb keeps only in-frame clonotypes and omits some of them. The data hold 110,000 or so clones, with 83% observed a single time. Sequenced material: PBMCs. The receptors here all came from a man younger than 35 in good health and CMV-seronegative.

This chain links TRBV27 with TRBJ2-3, with 7 bases fitting TRBD2. This CDR3 region has 16 residues. Unmatched junction bases numbered 8, after V lost 5 bases and J lost 0 bases. The V gene's germline CDR1 is MNHEY and CDR2 SMNVEV (reference sequence). The CDR3 loop reads CASSQLAPASTDTQYF. The CDR3 DNA sequence: TGTGCCAGCAGTCAACTAGCGCCCGCTAGCACAGATACGCAGTATTTT.

This clone has a count of ten or more. This sample also contains other DNA sequences that code for the same CDR3. The chain recombines TRBV6-4 with TRBJ2-2, with D maybe TRBD2 (5 bases). V dropped 4 bases and J dropped 2 bases, with 5 bases sitting between them. From germline, CDR1 is MRHNA and CDR2 SNTAGT. The CDR3 loop spans 13 amino acids. CDR3 sequence: CASSGTNTGELFF. DNA of the CDR3: TGTGCCAGCAGTGGGACTAACACCGGGGAGCTGTTTTTT.

The chain has TRBV27 and TRBJ2-3, with D perhaps TRBD2 (6 bases). Trimming removed 5 bases from V and 1 base from J, with 22 bases in between. The CDR3 totals 18 residues. Germline-derived CDR1 and CDR2 are MNHEY and SMNVEV (reference sequence). In DNA, the CDR3 is TGTGCCAGCAGTCCGAGAGGGCGGGACGGGAGAGGCACAGATACGCAGTATTTT. This codes for CASSPRGRDGRGTDTQYF.